Each of the 11 T cell receptor beta chains below was sequenced from the same sample in a study of CD8+ T cells in alopecia areata listed by TCRdb under 2018. Preparation of the library involved the immunoSEQ multiplex PCR assay. RNA was extracted from all samples and reverse transcribed into cDNA as template for TCR sequencing. The clones in this table, taken by TCRdb from immuneACCESS, are in-frame only. Not every clone is retained; where verified, under half of the shortfall comes from an unresolved V gene, and the cause of the rest is unknown. Across this sample there are tens of thousands of clones, with roughly 96% seen only once. In total, the top ten clones hold about a quarter of the sample. Interpreted using the paper, the time point label stands for: baseline before oral tofacitinib. This specimen consisted of CD8+ T cells sorted from blood, obtained at week 0. The receptors here all came from a human donor with alopecia areata.

The J gene is TRBJ2-1, the V gene TRBV5-1; 8 nucleotides agree with TRBD2. The CDR3 contains 18 residues. Germline values: CDR1 SGHRS, CDR2 YFSETQ. The V segment lost 1 base and the J segment 1 base; nucleotides outside the gene matches: 10. The CDR3 nucleotides read TGCGCCAGCAGCTTGCGCGGGGGGTTTTTAGGGTCCTACAATGAGCAGTTCTTC. It encodes CASSLRGGFLGSYNEQFF.

The chain has TRBV23-1 and TRBJ1-5; the D is unclear. TRBV23-1 is placed among ORFs of uncertain function. CDR3 length: 15 amino acids. V lost 3 bases and J lost 4, with 13 bases in between. The CDR3 here is CASSQVPFLNQPQHF. The CDR3 region has the DNA TGCGCCAGCAGTCAGGTGCCGTTCTTGAATCAGCCCCAGCATTTT.

The chain recombines TRBV29-1 with TRBJ2-1, with no clear D. The CDR3 covers 13 residues. Germline loops: CDR1 SQVTM, CDR2 ANQGSEA. V lost 5 bases, J lost 5 bases, and 13 bases lay in between. CDR3 amino acids: CSVILQADNEQFF. As DNA, the CDR3 is TGCAGCGTTATTCTCCAGGCGGACAATGAGCAGTTCTTC.

Only one count was recorded for this clone. This chain uses TRBV7-2 with TRBJ2-5; 7 bases match TRBD2. From germline, CDR1 is SGHTA and CDR2 FQGNSA. V lost 5 bases and J lost 4; bases outside the gene matches: 16. This CDR3 contains 17 residues. CDR3 region: CASSTSRGGVRGETQYF. The CDR3 region has the DNA TGTGCCAGCAGCACCAGCCGCGGGGGAGTTCGGGGAGAGACCCAGTACTTC.

J is TRBJ1-1 and V is TRBV4-1, with D possibly TRBD1 on 5 matching bases. The length of the CDR3 is 12 residues. Germline V lookup: CDR1 MGHRA, CDR2 YSYEKL. Trimming stripped 1 base from V and 8 bases from J, with 8 bases between. The chain's CDR3 is CASSQVRGEAFF. In nucleotides, the CDR3 is TGCGCCAGCAGCCAAGTGAGGGGAGAAGCTTTCTTT.

The CDR3 spells CASSMDREREKLFF. CDR3 bases: TGTGCCAGCAGCATGGACAGGGAGAGGGAAAAACTGTTTTTT. The chain links TRBV7-9 to TRBJ1-4; the match to TRBD1 covers 8 bases. The CDR3 extends over 14 amino acids. Germline V gene data show CDR1 as SEHNR and CDR2 as FQNEAQ (reference sequence). With 5 bases clipped from V and 8 bases from J, the junction kept 7 bases outside the gene matches.

The chain uses TRBV5-4 and TRBJ2-1; the D is unclear. V was shortened by 1 base and J by 4 bases, with 12 bases between the two germline ends. In germline, CDR1 is SGHNT, CDR2 YYREEE (reference sequence). This CDR3 has 15 amino acids. CDR3 sequence: CASSLFRTSYNEQFF. CDR3 in DNA: TGTGCCAGCAGCTTGTTCCGCACGAGTTACAATGAGCAGTTCTTC.

This chain connects TRBV7-8 to TRBJ2-3; 10 nucleotides agree with TRBD2. This CDR3 region has 16 residues. With V trimmed by 3 bases and J by 6 bases, 9 bases remained unmatched. In germline, CDR1 is SGHVS, CDR2 FQNEAQ. The CDR3 here is CASSLLTSGSGDTQYF. CDR3 in DNA: TGTGCCAGCAGCTTGCTGACTAGCGGGTCCGGGGATACGCAGTATTTT.

The chain has TRBV27 and TRBJ1-5; D perhaps matches TRBD1 (6 bases). CDR3 length: 15 amino acids. V lost 6 bases to trimming and J lost 1 base, with 13 bases between them. The germline V gene encodes CDR1 MNHEY and CDR2 SMNVEV (reference sequence). In DNA, the CDR3 is TGTGCCAGCAGCCCAGGGGTAGCGAGCAATCAGCCCCAGCATTTT. Amino acid sequence: CASSPGVASNQPQHF.

The V and J genes are TRBV4-1 and TRBJ1-5, with D perhaps matching TRBD1 (6 bases). CDR1 is MGHRA, CDR2 YSYEKL, per germline. The CDR3 spans 15 residues. Deletions cut 0 bases from V and 5 bases from J, with 11 bases between. In DNA, the CDR3 is TGCGCCAGCAGCCAAGACAGCAGGGGTGATCAGCCCCAGCATTTT. The encoded protein is CASSQDSRGDQPQHF.

The chain couples TRBV7-9 to TRBJ1-3; the D is unclear. The germline V gene has CDR1 SEHNR and CDR2 FQNEAQ (reference sequence). The CDR3 totals 13 residues. V was pared by 1 base and J by 2 bases, with 3 bases between. CDR3 DNA: TGTGCCAGCAGCTTAGGAACTGGAAACACCATATATTTT. Its protein is CASSLGTGNTIYF.